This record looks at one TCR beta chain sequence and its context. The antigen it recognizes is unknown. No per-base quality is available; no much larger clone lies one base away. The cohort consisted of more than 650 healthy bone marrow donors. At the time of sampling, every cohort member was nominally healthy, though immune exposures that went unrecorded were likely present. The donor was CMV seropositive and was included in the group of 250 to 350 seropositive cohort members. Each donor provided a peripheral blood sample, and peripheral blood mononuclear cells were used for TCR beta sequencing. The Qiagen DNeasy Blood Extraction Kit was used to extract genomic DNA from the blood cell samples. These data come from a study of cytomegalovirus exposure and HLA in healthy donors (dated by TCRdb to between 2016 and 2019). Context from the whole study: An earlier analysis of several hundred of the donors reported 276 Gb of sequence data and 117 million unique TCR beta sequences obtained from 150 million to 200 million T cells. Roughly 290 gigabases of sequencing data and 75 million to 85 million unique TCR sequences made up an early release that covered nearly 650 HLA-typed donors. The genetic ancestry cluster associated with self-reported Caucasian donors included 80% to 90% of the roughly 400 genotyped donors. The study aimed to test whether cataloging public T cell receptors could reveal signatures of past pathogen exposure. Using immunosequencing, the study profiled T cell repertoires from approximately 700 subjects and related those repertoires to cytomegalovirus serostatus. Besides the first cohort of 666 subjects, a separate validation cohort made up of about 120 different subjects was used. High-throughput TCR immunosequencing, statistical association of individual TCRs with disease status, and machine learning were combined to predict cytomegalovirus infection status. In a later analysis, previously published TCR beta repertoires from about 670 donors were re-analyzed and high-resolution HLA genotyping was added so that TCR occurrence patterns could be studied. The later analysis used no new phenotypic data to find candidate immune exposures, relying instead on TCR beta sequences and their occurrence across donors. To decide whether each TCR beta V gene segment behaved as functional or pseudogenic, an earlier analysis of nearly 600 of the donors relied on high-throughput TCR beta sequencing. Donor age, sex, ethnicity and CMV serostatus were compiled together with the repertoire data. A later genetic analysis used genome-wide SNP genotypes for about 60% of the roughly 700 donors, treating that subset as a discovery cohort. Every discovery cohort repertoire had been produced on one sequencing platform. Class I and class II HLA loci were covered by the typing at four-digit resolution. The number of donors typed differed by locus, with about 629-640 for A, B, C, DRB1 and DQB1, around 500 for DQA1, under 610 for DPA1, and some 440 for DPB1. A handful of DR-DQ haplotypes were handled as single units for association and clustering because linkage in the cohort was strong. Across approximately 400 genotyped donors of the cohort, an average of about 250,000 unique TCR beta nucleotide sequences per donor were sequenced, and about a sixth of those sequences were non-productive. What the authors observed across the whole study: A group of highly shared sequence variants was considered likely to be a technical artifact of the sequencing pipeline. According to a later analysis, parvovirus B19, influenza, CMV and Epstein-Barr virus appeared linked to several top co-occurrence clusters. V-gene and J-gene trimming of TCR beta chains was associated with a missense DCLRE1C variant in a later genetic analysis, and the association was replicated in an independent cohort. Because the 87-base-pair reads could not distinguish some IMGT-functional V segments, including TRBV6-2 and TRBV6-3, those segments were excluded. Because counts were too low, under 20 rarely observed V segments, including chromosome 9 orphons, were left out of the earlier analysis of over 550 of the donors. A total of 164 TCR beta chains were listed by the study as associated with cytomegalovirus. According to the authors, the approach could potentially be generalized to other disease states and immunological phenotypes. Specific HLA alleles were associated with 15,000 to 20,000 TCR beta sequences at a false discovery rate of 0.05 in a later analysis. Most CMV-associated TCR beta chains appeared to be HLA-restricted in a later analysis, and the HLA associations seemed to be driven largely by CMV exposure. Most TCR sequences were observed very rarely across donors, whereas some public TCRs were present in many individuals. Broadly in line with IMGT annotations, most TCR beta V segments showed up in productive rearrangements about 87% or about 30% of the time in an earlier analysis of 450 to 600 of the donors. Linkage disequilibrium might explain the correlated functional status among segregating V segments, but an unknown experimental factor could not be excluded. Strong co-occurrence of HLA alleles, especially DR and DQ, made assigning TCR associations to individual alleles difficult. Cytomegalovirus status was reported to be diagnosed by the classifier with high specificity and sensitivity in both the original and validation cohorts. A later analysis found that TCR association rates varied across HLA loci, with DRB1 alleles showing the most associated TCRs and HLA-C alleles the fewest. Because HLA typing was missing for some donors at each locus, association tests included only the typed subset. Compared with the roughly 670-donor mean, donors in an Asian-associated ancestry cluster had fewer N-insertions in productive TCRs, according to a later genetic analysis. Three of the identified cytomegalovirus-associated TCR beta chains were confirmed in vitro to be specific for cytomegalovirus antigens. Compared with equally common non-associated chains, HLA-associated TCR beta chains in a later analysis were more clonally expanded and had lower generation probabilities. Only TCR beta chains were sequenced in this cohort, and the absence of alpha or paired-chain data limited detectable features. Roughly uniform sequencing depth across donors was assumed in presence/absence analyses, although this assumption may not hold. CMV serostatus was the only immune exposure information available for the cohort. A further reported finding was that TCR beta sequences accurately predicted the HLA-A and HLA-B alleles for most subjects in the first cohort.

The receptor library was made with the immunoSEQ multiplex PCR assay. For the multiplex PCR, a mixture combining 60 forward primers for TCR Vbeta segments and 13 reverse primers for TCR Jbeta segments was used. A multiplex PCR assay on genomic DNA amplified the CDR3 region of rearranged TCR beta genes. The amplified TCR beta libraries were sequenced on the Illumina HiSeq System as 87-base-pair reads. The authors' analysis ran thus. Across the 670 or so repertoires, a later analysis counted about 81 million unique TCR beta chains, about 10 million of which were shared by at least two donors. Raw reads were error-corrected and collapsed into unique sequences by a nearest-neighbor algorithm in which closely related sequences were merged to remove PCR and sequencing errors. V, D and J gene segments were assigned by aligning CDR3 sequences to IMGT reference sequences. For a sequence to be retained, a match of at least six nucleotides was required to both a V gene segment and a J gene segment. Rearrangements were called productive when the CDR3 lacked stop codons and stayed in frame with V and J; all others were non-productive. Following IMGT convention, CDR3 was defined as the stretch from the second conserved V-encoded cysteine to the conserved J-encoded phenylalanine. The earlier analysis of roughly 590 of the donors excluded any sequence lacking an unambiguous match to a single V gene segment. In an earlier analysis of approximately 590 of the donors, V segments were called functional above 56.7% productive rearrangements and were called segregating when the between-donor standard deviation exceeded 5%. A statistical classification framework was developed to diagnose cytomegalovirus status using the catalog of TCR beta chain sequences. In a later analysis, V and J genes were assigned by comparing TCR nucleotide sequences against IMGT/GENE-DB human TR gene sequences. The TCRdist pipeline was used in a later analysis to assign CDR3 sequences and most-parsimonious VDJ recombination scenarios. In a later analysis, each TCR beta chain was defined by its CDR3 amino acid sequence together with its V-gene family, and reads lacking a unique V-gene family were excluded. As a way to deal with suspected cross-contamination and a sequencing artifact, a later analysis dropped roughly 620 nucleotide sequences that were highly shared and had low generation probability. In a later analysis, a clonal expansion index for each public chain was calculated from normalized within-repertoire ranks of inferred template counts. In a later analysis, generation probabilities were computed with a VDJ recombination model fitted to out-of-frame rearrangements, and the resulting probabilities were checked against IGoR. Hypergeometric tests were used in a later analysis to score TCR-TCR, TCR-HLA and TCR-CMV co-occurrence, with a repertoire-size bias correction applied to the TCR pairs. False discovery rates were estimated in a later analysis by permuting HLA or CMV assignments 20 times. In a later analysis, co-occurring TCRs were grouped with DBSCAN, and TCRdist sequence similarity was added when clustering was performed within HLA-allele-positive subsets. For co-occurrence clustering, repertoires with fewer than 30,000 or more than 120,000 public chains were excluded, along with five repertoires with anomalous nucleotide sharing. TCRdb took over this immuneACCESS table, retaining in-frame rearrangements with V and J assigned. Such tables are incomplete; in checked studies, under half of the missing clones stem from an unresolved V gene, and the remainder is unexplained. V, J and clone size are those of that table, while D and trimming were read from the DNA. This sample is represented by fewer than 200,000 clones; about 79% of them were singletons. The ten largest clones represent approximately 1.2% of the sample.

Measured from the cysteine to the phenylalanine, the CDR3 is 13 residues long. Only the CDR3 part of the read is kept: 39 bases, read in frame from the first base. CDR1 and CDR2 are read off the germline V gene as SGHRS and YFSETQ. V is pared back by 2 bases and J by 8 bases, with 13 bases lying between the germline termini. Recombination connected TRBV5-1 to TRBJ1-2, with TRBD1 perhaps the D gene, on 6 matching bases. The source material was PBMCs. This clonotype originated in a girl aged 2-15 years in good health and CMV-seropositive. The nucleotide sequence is TGCGCCAGCAGCTTCCCGGGACATGTAGGCTACACCTTC. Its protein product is CASSFPGHVGYTF. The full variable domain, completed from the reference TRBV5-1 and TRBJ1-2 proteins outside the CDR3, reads KAGVTQTPRYLIKTRGQQVTLSCSPISGHRSVSWYQQTPGQGLQFLFEYFSETQRNKGNFPGRFSGRQFSNSRSEMNVSTLELGDSALYLCASSFPGHVGYTFGSGTRLTVV.